This entry concerns a single T cell receptor (beta chain). Its antigen is currently unknown. This entry belongs to a study of cytomegalovirus exposure and HLA in healthy donors. Study results and caveats: In a later analysis, the majority of CMV-associated beta chains seemingly showed HLA restriction.

V lost 1 base, J lost 1 base, and 16 bases lay in between. Germline CDR1 SGHVS, CDR2 FNYEAQ. This CDR3 comprises 17 residues. PCR used 60 Vbeta primers and 13 Jbeta primers. Measured with immunoSEQ multiplex PCR; TCRdb has only the in-frame clones, and not every one. Here the sample spans under 200,000 clones, around 79% being singletons. The chain is built from TRBV7-6 and TRBJ1-1; the D gene is possibly TRBD1 (5 bases). The TCR sequence derives from a male donor in good health and CMV-seropositive. The sample consisted of PBMCs. CDR3 DNA sequence: TGTGCCAGCAGCTTAGAGAGTACAGGAACAGGGAACACTGAAGCTTTCTTT. Protein: CASSLESTGTGNTEAFF.